This T cell receptor (gamma chain) was observed in a study of Vδ1+ human thymocytes. Study-wide results and caveats: Thymic TRG and TRD repertoires appeared highly polyclonal, with Gaussian CDR3 length distributions.

Extracted RNA was reverse transcribed into cDNA. CDR3 amplicons came from multiplex PCR with pooled V-gene forward and constant-region reverse primers. TCRdb redid clone calling on the multiplex PCR reads using CATT. The data hold about 22,000 gamma-chain clones, with roughly 13% observed a single time. This clone was picked up a small number of times. Its antigen is still unknown. The germline gives CDR1 EGSTGY, CDR2 YDSYTSSV. J was trimmed by 5 bases and V by 3 bases; bases with no gene match: 13. This CDR3 spans 15 amino acids. The sample consisted of Vdelta1+ gamma-delta thymocytes from the thymus. Indicated subset: FACS-sorted CD3+ TCRalphabeta- TCRVdelta1+ TCRVdelta2- thymocytes. The receptor was derived from a child in the first two years of life who had congenital heart surgery. This chain uses TRGV4 with TRGJ1 or TRGJ2. CDR3 coding DNA: TGTGCCACCTGGGATAGGGGGAGGGAGGATTATAAGAAACTCTTT. Its translation is CATWDRGREDYKKLF.